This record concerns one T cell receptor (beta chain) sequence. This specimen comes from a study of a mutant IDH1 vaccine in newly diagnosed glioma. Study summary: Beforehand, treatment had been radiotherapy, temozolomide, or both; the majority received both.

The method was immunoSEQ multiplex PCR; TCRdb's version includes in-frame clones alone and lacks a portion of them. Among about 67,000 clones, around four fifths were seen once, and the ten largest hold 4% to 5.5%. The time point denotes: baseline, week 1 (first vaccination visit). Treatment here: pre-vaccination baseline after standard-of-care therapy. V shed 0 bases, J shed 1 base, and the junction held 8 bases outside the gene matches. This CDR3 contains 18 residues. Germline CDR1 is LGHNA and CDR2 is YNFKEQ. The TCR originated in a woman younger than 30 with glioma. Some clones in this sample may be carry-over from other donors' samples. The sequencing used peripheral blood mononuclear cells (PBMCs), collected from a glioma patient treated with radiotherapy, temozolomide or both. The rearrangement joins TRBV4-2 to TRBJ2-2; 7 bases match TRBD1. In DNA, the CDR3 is TGTGCCAGCAGCCAAGAAACGCGACAGGGCCTGAACACCGGGGAGCTGTTTTTT. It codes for CASSQETRQGLNTGELFF.